The TCR beta chain described here comes from a study of blood T cells in healthy people across ages (dated by TCRdb to 2013 to 2016). Notes on the research overall: In model experiments, template switching captured about one uniquely barcoded TCR beta cDNA molecule for every two T cells. The study measured age-related changes in TCR beta repertoire diversity using deep sequencing normalized with unique cDNA molecular identifiers. Four age groups were formed from the donors: young (average roughly 15 years), middle-aged (approximately 42), aged (roughly 56) and long-lived (roughly 81). To avoid experimental bias, donors of different ages were spread randomly across the sequencing lanes. The study analyzed two additional independent replicas of 1 million unique cDNA reads from the same blood draw for two donors, one aged 18 to 30 and one aged 80 or older.

V drops 0 bases and J drops 7 bases, leaving 12 bases in between. CDR1 and CDR2, per the germline V gene, are LGHNA and YSLEER. The CDR3 sequence holds 14 residues, the cysteine and phenylalanine included. The entry retains the CDR3 DNA only, 42 bases that are in frame from base 1. The protocol used for the library was 5' RACE. A second PCR of roughly 7 to 11 cycles was performed with a sample-barcoded 5' primer and a J-beta primer mix. A unique molecular identifier was introduced onto each TCR beta cDNA molecule by a template-switch 5' adaptor carrying 12 random nucleotides. At least 2.5 million CDR3-containing paired-end reads were obtained from each sample. First-strand cDNA was synthesized from all RNA with the Mint cDNA synthesis kit, primed by a TRBC-specific oligonucleotide. Following uracil-DNA glycosylase treatment, a first 18-cycle PCR with universal primers M1SS and BC2_uni_R was performed on all cDNA. Concerning the study's data processing: For normalization, 1 million high-quality reads, each with a distinct molecular identifier, were randomly selected from each sample. Instead of being binned into consensus sequences, reads with shared molecular identifiers were discarded. MiTCR, with a Q25 quality threshold and the strictest error-elimination algorithm, was used for CDR3 identification, clonotype clustering and error correction. Lower-bound total TCR beta diversity was estimated with a nonparametric unseen species model using Euler transformation. In TCRdb, the public reads were trimmed at Q25 with fastp and aligned with MiXCR, with productive beta chains retained. CDR3 protein duplicates are merged, each entry listing the most common genes and DNA. The V and J calls come from TCRdb's annotation, not from the publication. Recorded for this sample are over 1,500,000 distinct CDR3 sequences; around 40% of them occurred a single time. The ten largest make up 20% to 25% of the sample.

Study-level results and caveats: Donor CMV infection status was unknown, potentially confounding age-related changes in expanded clonotypes. Total diversity estimates from one million sequenced T cells were considered lower bounds and underestimates. Conclusive comparison of naive and antigen-experienced compartments was prevented by the profiling of bulk unsorted PBMCs. Observed TCR beta diversity per million T cells fell roughly linearly with age, and a significant reduction was already apparent by age around 36. A strong correlation was found between observed TCR beta diversity and the percentage of naive T cells measured by flow cytometry. The long-lived group showed more naive CD4+ T cells, fewer expanded clones and increased TCR diversity than the aged group, suggesting age selection.

The donors were around 39 Caucasian individuals from Russia, aged about 6 to 100 years, who were systemically healthy. Around 10 milliliters of peripheral blood were drawn from each donor into EDTA-treated Vacutainer tubes. Ficoll-Paque density-gradient centrifugation was used to isolate PBMCs, with at least 7 million obtained per sample. Trizol reagent was used to extract total RNA from the PBMCs, yielding at least 6 micrograms per sample. For every donor, an aliquot of PBMCs went through flow cytometry to measure the percentages of naive CD45RAhigh/CD27high T cells. Details on this clonotype: This clone's antigen is unknown. No qualities accompany the bases; no much larger clone lies one base away.

This receptor was obtained from a human donor in good health. The V gene is TRBV4-3 and the J gene is TRBJ1-1, and possibly TRBD1, on 5 matching bases. Sequencing input: blood. The base sequence is TGCGCCAGCAGCCAAGATAATACAGGCCTTGAAGCTTTCTTT. This sequence encodes CASSQDNTGLEAFF.